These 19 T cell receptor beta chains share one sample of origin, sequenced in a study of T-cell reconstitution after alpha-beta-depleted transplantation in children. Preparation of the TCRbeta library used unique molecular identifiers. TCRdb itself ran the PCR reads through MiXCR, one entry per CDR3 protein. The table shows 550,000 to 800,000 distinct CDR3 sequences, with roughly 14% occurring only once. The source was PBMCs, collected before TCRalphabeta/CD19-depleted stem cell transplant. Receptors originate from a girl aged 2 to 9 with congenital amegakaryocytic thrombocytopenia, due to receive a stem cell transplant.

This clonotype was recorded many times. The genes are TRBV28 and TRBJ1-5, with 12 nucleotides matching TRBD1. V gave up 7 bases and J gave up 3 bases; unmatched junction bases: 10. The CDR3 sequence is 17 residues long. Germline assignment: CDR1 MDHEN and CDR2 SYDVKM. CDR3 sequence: CASTLGQGAPFNQPQHF. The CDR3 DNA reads TGTGCCAGCACCCTGGGACAGGGGGCTCCTTTCAATCAGCCCCAGCATTTT.

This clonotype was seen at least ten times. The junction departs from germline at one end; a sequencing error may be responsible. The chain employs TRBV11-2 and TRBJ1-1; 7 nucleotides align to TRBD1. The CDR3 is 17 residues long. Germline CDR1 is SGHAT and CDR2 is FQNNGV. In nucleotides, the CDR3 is TGTGCCAGCAGGTTAGGGCGGACAGGTGGGGAGAACACTGAAGCTTTCTTT. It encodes CASRLGRTGGENTEAFF.

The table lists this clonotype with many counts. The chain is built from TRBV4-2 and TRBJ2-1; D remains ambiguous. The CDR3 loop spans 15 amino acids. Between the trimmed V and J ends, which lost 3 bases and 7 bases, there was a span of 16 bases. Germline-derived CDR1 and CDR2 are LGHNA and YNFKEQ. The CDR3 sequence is CASSQVGSYRNEQFF. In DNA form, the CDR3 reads TGTGCCAGCAGCCAGGTCGGTAGCTACCGAAATGAGCAGTTCTTC.

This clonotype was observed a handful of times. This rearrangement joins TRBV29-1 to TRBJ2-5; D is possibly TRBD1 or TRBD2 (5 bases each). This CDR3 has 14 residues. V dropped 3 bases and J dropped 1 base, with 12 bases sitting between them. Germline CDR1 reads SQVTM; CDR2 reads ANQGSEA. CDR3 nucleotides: TGCAGCGTTGAGGGCTGGGACGTCCAAGAGACCCAGTACTTC. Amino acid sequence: CSVEGWDVQETQYF. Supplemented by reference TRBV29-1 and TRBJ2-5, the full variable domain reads SAVISQKPSRDICQRGTSLTIQCQVDSQVTMMFWYRQQPGQSLTLIATANQGSEATYESGFVIDKFPISRPNLTFSTLTVSNMSPEDSSIYLCSVEGWDVQETQYFGPGTRLLVL.

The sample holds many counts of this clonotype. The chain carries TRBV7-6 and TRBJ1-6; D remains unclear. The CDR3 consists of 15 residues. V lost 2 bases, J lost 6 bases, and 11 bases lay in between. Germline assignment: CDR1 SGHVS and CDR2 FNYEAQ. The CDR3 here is CASSLNQAANSPLHF. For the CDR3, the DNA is TGTGCCAGCAGCTTAAATCAGGCAGCTAATTCACCCCTCCACTTT.

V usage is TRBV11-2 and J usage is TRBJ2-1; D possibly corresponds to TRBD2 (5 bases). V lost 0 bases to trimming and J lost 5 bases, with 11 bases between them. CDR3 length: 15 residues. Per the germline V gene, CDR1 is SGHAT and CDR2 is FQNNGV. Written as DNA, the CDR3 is TGTGCCAGCAGCTTAGATCATGCGGGCCACAATGAGCAGTTCTTC. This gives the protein CASSLDHAGHNEQFF. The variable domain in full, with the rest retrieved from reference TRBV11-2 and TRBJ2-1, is EAGVAQSPRYKIIEKRQSVAFWCNPISGHATLYWYQQILGQGPKLLIQFQNNGVVDDSQLPKDRFSAERLKGVDSTLKIQPAKLEDSAVYLCASSLDHAGHNEQFFGPGTRLTVL.

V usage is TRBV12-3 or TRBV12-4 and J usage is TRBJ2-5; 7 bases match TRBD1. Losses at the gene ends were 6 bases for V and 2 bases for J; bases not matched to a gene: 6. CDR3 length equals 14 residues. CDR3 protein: CASSRQGGQETQYF. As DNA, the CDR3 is TGTGCCAGCAGCCGACAGGGTGGGCAAGAGACCCAGTACTTC.

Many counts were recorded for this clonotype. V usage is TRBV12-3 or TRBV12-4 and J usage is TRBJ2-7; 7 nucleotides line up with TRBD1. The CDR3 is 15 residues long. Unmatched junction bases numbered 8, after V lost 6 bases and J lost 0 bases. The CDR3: CASSLGQSSSYEQYF. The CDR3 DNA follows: TGTGCCAGCAGCCTGGGACAGTCGAGCTCCTACGAGCAGTACTTC.

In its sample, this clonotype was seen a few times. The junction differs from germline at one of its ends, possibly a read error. The CDR3 loop is CASSFMGPPRF. Here the CDR3 DNA reads TGTGCCAGCAGTTTCATGGGGCCCCCCCGCTTC. The chain has TRBV12-3 or TRBV12-4 and TRBJ2-4; TRBD1 is a possible D gene (5 bases). The CDR3 has 11 amino acids.

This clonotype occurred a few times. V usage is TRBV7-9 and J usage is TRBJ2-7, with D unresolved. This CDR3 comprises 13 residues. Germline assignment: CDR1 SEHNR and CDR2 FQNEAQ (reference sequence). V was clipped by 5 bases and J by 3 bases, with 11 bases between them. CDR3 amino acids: CASSTPVVYEQYF. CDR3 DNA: TGTGCCAGCAGCACCCCGGTCGTCTACGAGCAGTACTTC. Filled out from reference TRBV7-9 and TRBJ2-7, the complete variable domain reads DTGVSQNPRHKITKRGQNVTFRCDPISEHNRLYWYRQTLGQGPEFLTYFQNEAQLEKSRLLSDRFSAERPKGSFSTLEIQRTEQGDSAMYLCASSTPVVYEQYFGPGTRLTVT.

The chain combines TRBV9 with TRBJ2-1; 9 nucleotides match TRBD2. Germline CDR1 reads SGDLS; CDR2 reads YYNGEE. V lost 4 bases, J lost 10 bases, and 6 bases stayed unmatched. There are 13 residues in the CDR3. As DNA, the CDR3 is TGTGCCAGCAGCTCCATTAGCGGGGGAGAGCAGTTCTTC. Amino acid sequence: CASSSISGGEQFF.

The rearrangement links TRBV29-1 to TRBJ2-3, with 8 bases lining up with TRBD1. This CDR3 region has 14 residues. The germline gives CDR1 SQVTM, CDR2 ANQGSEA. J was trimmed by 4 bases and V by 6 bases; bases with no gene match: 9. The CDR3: CSVNGGQGADTQYF. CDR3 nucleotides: TGCAGCGTCAATGGAGGACAGGGAGCAGATACGCAGTATTTT.

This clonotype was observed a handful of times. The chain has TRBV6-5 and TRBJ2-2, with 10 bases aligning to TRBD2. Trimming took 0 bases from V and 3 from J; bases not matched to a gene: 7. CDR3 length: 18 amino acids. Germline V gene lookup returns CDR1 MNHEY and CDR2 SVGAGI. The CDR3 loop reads CASSYSLAGDGDTGELFF. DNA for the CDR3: TGTGCCAGCAGTTACTCTCTAGCGGGAGATGGGGACACCGGGGAGCTGTTTTTT.

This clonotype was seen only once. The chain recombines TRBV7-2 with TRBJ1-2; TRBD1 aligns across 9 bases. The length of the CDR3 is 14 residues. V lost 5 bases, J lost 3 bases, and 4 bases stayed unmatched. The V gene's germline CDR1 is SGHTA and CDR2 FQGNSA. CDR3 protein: CASSPWTGDYGYTF. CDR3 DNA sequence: TGTGCCAGCAGCCCTTGGACAGGGGACTATGGCTACACCTTC.

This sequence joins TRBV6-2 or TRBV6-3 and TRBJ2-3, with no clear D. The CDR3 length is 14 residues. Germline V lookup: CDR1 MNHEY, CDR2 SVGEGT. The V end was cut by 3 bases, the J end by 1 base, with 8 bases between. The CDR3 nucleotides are TGTGCCAGCAGTTATTTATCTGGCACAGATACGCAGTATTTT. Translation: CASSYLSGTDTQYF.

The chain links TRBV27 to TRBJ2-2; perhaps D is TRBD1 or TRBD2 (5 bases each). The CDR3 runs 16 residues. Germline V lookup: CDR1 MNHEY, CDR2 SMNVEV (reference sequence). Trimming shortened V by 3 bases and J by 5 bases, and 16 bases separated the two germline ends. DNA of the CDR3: TGTGCCAGCAGTTTGGGACCCATTTTGGGGACCGGGGAGCTGTTTTTT. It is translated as CASSLGPILGTGELFF.

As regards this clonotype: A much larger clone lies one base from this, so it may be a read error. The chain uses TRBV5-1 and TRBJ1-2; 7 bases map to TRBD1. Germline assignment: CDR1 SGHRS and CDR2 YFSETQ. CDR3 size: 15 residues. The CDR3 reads CTSSLMGTENYGYTF. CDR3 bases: TGCACCAGCAGCTTGATGGGGACAGAGAACTATGGCTACACCTTC.

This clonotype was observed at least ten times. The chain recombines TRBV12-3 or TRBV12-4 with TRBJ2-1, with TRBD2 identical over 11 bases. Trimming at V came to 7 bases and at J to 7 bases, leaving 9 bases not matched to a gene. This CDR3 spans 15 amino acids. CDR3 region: CASTIRLAGLNEQFF. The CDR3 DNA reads TGTGCCAGCACCATAAGACTAGCGGGATTGAATGAGCAGTTCTTC.

This CDR3 is CASSLGWLRIEQYF. The CDR3 coding sequence is TGTGCCAGCAGCTTAGGGTGGCTTAGGATCGAGCAGTACTTC. The chain carries TRBV11-2 and TRBJ2-7, with D unclear. Germline assignment: CDR1 SGHAT and CDR2 FQNNGV. V was trimmed by 1 base and J by 6 bases, leaving 13 bases between them. CDR3 length equals 14 residues.